The clone carrying this T cell receptor beta chain was picked up many times. Its antigen remains unidentified. Template switching added a universal primer site, and cDNA bore unique molecular identifiers. Using its own MiXCR run on the 5' RACE reads, TCRdb lists one record per CDR3 protein. Of a few hundred thousand distinct CDR3 sequences listed, roughly 8.6% are singletons. The sample is drawn from a study of identical twins. Whole-study results and caveats: Excess low generation probability was seen in twin-shared out-of-frame alpha sequences.

Looked up from germline, CDR1 is SGDLS and CDR2 is YYNGEE. CDR3 length: 14 residues. Deletions cut 6 bases from V and 10 bases from J, with 21 bases between. The same sample was also used in a study of yellow fever vaccine responses in identical twins.

This clonotype was obtained from a woman aged 18-30 years in good health. Material: memory (CD45RO+) T cells sorted from blood. The chain uses TRBV9 and TRBJ2-3; maybe TRBD2 (5 bases). Written as DNA, the CDR3 is TGTGCCAGCAAACGTGACCGGGGTACAGAGTCGCAGTATTTT. It specifies CASKRDRGTESQYF.